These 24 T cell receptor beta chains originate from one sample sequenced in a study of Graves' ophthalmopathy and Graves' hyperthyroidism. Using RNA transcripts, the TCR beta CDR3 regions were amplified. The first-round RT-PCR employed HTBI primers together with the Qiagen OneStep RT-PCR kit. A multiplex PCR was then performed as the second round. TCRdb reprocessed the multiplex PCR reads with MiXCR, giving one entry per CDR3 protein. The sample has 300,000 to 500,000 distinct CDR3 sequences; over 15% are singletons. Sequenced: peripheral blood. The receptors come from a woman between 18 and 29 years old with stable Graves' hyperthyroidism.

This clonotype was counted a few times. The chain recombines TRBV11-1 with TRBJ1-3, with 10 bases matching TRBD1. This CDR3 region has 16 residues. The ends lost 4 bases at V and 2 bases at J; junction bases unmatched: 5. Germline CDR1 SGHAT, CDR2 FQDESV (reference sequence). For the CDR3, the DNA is TGTGCCAGCAGCTCCTGGACAGGGGGAACTGGAAACACCATATATTTT. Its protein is CASSSWTGGTGNTIYF.

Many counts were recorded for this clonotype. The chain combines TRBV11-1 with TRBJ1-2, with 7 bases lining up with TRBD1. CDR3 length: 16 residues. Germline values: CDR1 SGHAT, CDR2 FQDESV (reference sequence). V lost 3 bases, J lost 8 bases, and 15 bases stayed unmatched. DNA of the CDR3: TGTGCCAGCAGCTTTTATGGCCGGGACAGCGGTACGGGCTACACCTTC. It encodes CASSFYGRDSGTGYTF.

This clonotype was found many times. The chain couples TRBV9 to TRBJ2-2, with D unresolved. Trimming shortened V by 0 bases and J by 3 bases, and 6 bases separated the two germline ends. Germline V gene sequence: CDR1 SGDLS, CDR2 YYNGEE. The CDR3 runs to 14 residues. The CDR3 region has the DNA TGTGCCAGCAGCGTAGTGACGGACACCGGGGAGCTGTTTTTT. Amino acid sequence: CASSVVTDTGELFF. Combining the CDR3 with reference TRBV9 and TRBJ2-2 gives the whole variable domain DSGVTQTPKHLITATGQRVTLRCSPRSGDLSVYWYQQSLDQGLQFLIQYYNGEERAKGNILERFSAQQFPDLHSELNLSSLELGDSALYFCASSVVTDTGELFFGEGSRLTVL.

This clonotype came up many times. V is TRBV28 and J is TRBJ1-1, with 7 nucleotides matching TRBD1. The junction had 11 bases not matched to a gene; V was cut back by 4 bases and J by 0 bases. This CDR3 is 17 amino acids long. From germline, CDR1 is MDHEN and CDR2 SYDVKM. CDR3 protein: CASSYKQGRLVNTEAFF. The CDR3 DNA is TGTGCCAGCAGTTACAAACAGGGGCGGTTGGTGAACACTGAAGCTTTCTTT.

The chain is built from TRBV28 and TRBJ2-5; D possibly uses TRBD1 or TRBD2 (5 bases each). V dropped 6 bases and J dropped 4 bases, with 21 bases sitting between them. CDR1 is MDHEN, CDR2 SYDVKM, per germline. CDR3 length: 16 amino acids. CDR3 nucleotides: TGTGCCAGCAGCCCATTTCCGGGACGGGGAACAGAGACCCAGTACTTC. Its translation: CASSPFPGRGTETQYF.

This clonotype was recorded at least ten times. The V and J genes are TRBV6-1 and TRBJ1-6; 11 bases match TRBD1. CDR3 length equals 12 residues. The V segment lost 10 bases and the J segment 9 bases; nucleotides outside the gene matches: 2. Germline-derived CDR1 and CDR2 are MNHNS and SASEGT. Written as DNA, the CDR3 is TGTGCCATCGGGACAGGGGGTTCACCCCTCCACTTT. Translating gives CAIGTGGSPLHF.

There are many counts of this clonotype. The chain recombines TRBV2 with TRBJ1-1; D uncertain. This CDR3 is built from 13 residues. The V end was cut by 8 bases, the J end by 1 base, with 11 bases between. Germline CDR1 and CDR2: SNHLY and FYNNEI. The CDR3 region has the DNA TGTGCCAGCTGGGTGATATGGAACACTGAAGCTTTCTTT. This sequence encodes CASWVIWNTEAFF.

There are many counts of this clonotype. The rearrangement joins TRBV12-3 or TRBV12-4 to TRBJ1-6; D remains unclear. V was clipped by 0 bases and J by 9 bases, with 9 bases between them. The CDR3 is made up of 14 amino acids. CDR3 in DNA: TGTGCCAGCAGTTTAGCGGGGATTGGTTCACCCCTCCACTTT. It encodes CASSLAGIGSPLHF.

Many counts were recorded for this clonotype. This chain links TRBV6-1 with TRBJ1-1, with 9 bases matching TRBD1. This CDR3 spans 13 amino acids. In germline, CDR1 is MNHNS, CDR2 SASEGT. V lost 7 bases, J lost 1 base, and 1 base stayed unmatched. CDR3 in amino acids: CASKGQGNTEAFF. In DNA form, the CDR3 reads TGTGCCAGCAAGGGACAGGGGAACACTGAAGCTTTCTTT.

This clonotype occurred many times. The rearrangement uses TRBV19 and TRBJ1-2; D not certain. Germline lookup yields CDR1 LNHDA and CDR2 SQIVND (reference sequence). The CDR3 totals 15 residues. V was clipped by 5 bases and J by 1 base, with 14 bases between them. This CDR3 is CASSANSWGNYGYTF. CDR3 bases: TGTGCCAGTAGTGCAAACAGCTGGGGTAACTATGGCTACACCTTC.

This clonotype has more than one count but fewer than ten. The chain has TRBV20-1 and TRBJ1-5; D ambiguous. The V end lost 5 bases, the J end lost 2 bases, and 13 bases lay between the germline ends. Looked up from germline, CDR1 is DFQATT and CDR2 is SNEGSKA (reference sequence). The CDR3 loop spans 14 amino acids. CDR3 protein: CSAEDPTGNQPQHF. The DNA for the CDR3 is TGCAGTGCTGAAGACCCTACTGGCAATCAGCCCCAGCATTTT.

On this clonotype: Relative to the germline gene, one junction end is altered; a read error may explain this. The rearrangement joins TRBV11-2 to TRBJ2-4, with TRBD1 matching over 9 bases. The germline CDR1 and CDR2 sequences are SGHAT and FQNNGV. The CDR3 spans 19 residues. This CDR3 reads CASSFTGQGWFGAKNSQYF. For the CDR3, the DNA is TGTGCCAGCAGCTTCACGGGACAGGGTTGGTTTGGCGCCAAAAACAGTCAGTACTTC.

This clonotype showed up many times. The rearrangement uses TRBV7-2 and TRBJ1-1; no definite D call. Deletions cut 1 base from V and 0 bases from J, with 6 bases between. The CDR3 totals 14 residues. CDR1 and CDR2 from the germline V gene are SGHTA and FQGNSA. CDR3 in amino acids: CASSLENLNTEAFF. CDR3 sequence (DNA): TGTGCCAGCAGCTTAGAAAATTTGAACACTGAAGCTTTCTTT.

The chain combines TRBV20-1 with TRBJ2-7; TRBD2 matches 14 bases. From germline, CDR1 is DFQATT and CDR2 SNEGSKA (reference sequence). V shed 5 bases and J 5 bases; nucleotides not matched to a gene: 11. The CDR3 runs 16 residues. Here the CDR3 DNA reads TGCAGTGCTTCGACTAGCGGGGGGGGGTTCCGGGACGAGCAGTACTTC. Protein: CSASTSGGGFRDEQYF.

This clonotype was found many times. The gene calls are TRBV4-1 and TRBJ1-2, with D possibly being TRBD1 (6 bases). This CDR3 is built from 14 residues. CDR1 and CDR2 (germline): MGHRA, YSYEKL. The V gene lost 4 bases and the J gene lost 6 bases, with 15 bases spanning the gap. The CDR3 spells CASSPDENRDGYTF. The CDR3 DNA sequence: TGCGCCAGCAGCCCCGACGAGAACAGGGATGGCTACACCTTC.

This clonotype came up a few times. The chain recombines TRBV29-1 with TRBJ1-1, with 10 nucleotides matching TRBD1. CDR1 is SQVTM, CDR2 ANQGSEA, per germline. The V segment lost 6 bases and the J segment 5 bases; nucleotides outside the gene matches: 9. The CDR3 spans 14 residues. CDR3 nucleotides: TGCAGCGTGCGACGGGGGACAGGGGTAACTGAAGCTTTCTTT. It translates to CSVRRGTGVTEAFF.

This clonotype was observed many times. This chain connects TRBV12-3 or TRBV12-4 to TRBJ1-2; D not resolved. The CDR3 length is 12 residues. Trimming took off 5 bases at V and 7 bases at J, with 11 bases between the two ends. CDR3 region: CASSTWRGGYTF. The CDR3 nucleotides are TGTGCCAGCAGTACCTGGAGAGGTGGCTACACCTTC.

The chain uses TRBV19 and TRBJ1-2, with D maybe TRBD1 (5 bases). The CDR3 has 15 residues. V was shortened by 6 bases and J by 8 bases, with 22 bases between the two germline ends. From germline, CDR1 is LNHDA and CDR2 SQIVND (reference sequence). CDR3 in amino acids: CASSRPGRVFVGYTF. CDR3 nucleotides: TGTGCCAGTAGCCGTCCAGGGAGGGTTTTTGTCGGCTACACCTTC.

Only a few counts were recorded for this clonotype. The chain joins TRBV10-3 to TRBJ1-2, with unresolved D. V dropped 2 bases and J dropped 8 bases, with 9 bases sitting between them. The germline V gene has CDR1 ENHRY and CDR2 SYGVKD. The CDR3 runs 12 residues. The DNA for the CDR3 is TGTGCCATCAGTGAGCTTGATGAGGGCTACACCTTC. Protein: CAISELDEGYTF.

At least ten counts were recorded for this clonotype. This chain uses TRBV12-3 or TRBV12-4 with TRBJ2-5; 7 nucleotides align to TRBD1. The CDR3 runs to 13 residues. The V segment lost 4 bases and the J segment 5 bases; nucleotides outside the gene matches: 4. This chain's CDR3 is CASSWDRGETQYF. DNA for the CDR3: TGTGCCAGCAGTTGGGACAGAGGGGAGACCCAGTACTTC.

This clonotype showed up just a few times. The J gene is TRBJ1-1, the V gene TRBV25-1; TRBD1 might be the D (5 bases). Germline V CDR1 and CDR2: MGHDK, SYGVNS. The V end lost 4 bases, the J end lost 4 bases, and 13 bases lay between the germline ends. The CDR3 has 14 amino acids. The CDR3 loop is CASSVKGTFTEAFF. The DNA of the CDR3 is TGTGCCAGCAGTGTAAAGGGGACCTTCACTGAAGCTTTCTTT.

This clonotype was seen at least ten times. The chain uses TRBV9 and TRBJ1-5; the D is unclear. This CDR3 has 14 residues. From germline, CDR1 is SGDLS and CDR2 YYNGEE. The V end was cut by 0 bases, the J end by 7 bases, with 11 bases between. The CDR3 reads CASSVVGVVQPQHF. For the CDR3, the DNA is TGTGCCAGCAGCGTAGTTGGGGTTGTGCAGCCCCAGCATTTT.

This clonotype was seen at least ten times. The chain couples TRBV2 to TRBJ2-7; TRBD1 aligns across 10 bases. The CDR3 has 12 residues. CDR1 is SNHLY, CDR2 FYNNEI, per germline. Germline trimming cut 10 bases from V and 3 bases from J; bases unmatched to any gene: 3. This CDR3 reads CATWTGGYEQYF. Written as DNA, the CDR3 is TGTGCCACCTGGACAGGGGGCTACGAGCAGTACTTC. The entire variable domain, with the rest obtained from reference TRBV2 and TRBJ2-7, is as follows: EPEVTQTPSHQVTQMGQEVILRCVPISNHLYFYWYRQILGQKVEFLVSFYNNEISEKSEIFDDQFSVERPDGSNFTLKIRSTKLEDSAMYFCATWTGGYEQYFGPGTRLTVT.

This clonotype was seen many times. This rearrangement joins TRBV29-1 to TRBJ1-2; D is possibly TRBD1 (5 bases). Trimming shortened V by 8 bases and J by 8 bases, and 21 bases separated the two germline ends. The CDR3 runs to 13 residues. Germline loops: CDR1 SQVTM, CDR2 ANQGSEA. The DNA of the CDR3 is TGCAGCACCACTGCCCGGGACCCTTGGGGCTACACCTTC. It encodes CSTTARDPWGYTF.